The 15 T cell receptor beta chains listed next were all sequenced from one sample in a study of CD8+CD57+ T cells in acquired aplastic anemia. According to the study, genomic DNA was the template for TCR beta VDJ and CDR3 profiling. TCRdb redid the calling of the reads with MiXCR, one entry per CDR3 protein. Seen here are approximately 300,000 distinct CDR3 sequences, 56% observed once, and the top ten hold under 1.5%. The authors sequenced patients whose flow cytometry had shown CD8+CD57+ cell expansion. Sequenced sample: sorted CD4+, CD8+, or CD8+CD57+ T cells (not recorded which) from PBMCs. The receptors derive from a human donor with aplastic anemia.

This clonotype was detected only a few times. This chain links TRBV10-2 with TRBJ1-5, with 9 bases that match TRBD1. Germline assignment: CDR1 WSHSY and CDR2 SAAADI. The ends lost 4 bases at V and 2 bases at J; junction bases unmatched: 9. This CDR3 spans 17 amino acids. The CDR3 is CASSAPTGGIGNQPQHF. DNA for the CDR3: TGCGCCAGCAGTGCCCCGACAGGGGGTATTGGCAATCAGCCCCAGCATTTT.

This clonotype was seen at least ten times. V and J are TRBV5-1 and TRBJ2-2, with 11 bases lining up with TRBD2. Per the germline V gene, CDR1 is SGHRS and CDR2 is YFSETQ. Trimming took 0 bases from V and 8 from J; bases not matched to a gene: 18. This CDR3 is built from 20 residues. The CDR3 loop reads CASSLANSSTSGGNAGELFF. As DNA, the CDR3 is TGCGCCAGCAGCTTGGCCAACTCATCTACTAGCGGGGGCAACGCGGGGGAGCTGTTTTTT.

This clonotype was picked up many times. The genes are TRBV10-1 and TRBJ2-1, with TRBD2 matching over 10 bases. The ends lost 3 bases at V and 0 bases at J; junction bases unmatched: 11. Germline CDR1 is WNHNN and CDR2 is SYGVQD (reference sequence). CDR3 length: 19 residues. CDR3 nucleotides: TGCGCCAGCAGTGATGGGGGACTAGCGCGAGAAAGCTCCTACAATGAGCAGTTCTTC. Translation: CASSDGGLARESSYNEQFF.

The V gene is TRBV7-9, the J gene TRBJ2-1; possibly TRBD2 for D (7 bases). There are 14 residues in the CDR3. V was pared by 7 bases and J by 10 bases, with 20 bases between. Germline CDR1 is SEHNR and CDR2 is FQNEAQ (reference sequence). Here the CDR3 reads CASTERRGGIEQFF. CDR3 bases: TGTGCCAGCACCGAAAGGAGGGGGGGGATAGAGCAGTTCTTC.

The V gene is TRBV7-9, the J gene TRBJ1-4; possibly TRBD1 for D (5 bases). The CDR3 covers 15 residues. Germline values: CDR1 SEHNR, CDR2 FQNEAQ (reference sequence). Deletions cut 4 bases from V and 4 bases from J, with 13 bases between. The CDR3 here is CASSSPLGGNEKLFF. CDR3 nucleotides: TGTGCCAGCAGCTCCCCACTTGGGGGTAATGAAAAACTGTTTTTT.

The gene calls are TRBV20-1 and TRBJ2-3, with TRBD2 as a possible D gene (6 bases). The V gene's germline CDR1 is DFQATT and CDR2 SNEGSKA (reference sequence). V dropped 6 bases and J dropped 2 bases, with 18 bases sitting between them. This CDR3 region has 15 residues. CDR3 bases: TGCAGTGCGCGCCGGGACTTTTCACCCACAGATACGCAGTATTTT. As protein: CSARRDFSPTDTQYF.

The sample holds a few counts of this clonotype. A much more abundant neighbour one base away suggests this may be a read error. The chain links TRBV13 to TRBJ2-3; D may be TRBD1 or TRBD2 (5 bases each). Germline V gene data show CDR1 as PRHDT and CDR2 as FYEKMQ (reference sequence). The CDR3 sequence is 12 residues long. The CDR3: CASGGSTGTQYF. CDR3 DNA sequence: TGTGCCAGTGGGGGTAGCACAGGTACGCAGTATTTT.

As concerns this clonotype: Mismatch with germline at one junction end may stem from a read error. The genes are TRBV20-1 and TRBJ1-1; D is perhaps TRBD1 (5 bases). The CDR3 extends over 16 amino acids. Germline lookup yields CDR1 DFQATT and CDR2 SNEGSKA (reference sequence). DNA for the CDR3: TGCAGTGCACCTGACGGGACCCTGGTATTGAACGCTGAAGCTTTCTTT. Encoded protein: CSAPDGTLVLNAEAFF.

The chain employs TRBV9 and TRBJ1-1, with no clear D. CDR3 length equals 13 residues. The germline V gene has CDR1 SGDLS and CDR2 YYNGEE. With 5 bases removed from V and 0 bases from J, the gap between germline ends came to 8 bases. The chain's CDR3 is CASRYSLNTEAFF. In nucleotides, the CDR3 is TGTGCCAGCAGGTACAGCTTGAACACTGAAGCTTTCTTT.

This clonotype was counted a few times. The chain links TRBV7-6 to TRBJ2-5; 10 bases fit TRBD1. CDR1 and CDR2 (germline): SGHVS, FNYEAQ. V dropped 5 bases and J dropped 5; count of bases not matched to a gene: 8. The CDR3 covers 15 residues. CDR3 nucleotides: TGTGCCAGCAGCCTGGGGACAGGGGAGGGCGAGACCCAGTACTTC. It is translated as CASSLGTGEGETQYF.

Comments on this clonotype: Since no conserved phenylalanine or tryptophan closes the CDR3, a read error is the likely cause. Because the CDR3's place on the DNA is in doubt, the DNA is left out and the CDR3 is given as listed by TCRdb. The genes are TRBV20-1 and TRBJ2-5; the table's D call, TRBD2, has no DNA check behind it. Germline CDR1 reads DFQATT; CDR2 reads SNEGSKA (reference sequence). The CDR3 spans 10 amino acids, including both terminal residues. CDR3 in amino acids: CSGATGGWTS.

The chain joins TRBV5-1 to TRBJ2-3; 13 bases fit TRBD2. There are 17 residues in the CDR3. V lost 0 bases to trimming and J lost 0 bases; unmatched junction nucleotides: 1. CDR1 and CDR2 from the germline V gene are SGHRS and YFSETQ. CDR3 in amino acids: CASSLELAGGSTDTQYF. In DNA, the CDR3 is TGCGCCAGCAGCTTGGAACTAGCGGGGGGGAGCACAGATACGCAGTATTTT.

This clonotype was detected ten times or more. The chain carries TRBV6-5 and TRBJ2-3; possibly TRBD2 for D (5 bases). This CDR3 comprises 15 residues. From germline, CDR1 is MNHEY and CDR2 SVGAGI. Trimming took 4 bases from V and 1 from J, leaving 12 bases between them. The CDR3 sequence is CASSLRVLGTDTQYF. CDR3 coding DNA: TGTGCCAGCAGTTTGAGGGTGTTAGGCACAGATACGCAGTATTTT.

This clonotype was detected many times. The genes are TRBV3-1 and TRBJ1-3, with TRBD1 as a possible D gene (6 bases). The germline gives CDR1 LGHDT, CDR2 YNNKEL (reference sequence). V dropped 1 base and J dropped 3 bases, with 10 bases sitting between them. CDR3 length: 15 amino acids. The CDR3 sequence is CASSQGSGVGNTIYF. CDR3 nucleotides: TGTGCCAGCAGCCAAGGTTCAGGGGTTGGAAACACCATATATTTT.

The gene calls are TRBV29-1 and TRBJ2-5; TRBD1 matches at 8 bases. V lost 2 bases, J lost 5 bases, and 13 bases stayed unmatched. Germline assignment: CDR1 SQVTM and CDR2 ANQGSEA. The CDR3 spans 16 residues. CDR3 loop: CSVERRVRGPRETQYF. The CDR3 nucleotides read TGCAGCGTTGAAAGGCGGGTCAGGGGGCCGAGGGAGACCCAGTACTTC.